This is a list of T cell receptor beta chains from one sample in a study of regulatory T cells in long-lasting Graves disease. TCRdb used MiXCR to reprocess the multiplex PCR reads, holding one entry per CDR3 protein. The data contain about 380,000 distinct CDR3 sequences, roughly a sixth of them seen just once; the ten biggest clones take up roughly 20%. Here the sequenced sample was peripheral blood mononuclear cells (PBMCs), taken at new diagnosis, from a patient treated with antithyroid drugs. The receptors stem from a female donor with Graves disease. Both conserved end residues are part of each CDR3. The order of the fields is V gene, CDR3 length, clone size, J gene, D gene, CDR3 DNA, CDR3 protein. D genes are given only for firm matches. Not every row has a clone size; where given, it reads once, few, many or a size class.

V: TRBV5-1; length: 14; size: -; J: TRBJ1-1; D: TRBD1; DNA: TGCGCCAGCACCTCCGGACAGGGTAACACTGAAGCTTTCTTT; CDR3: CASTSGQGNTEAFF
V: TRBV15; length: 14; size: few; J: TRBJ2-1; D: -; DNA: TGTGCCACCAGCAGGTCCAGCTCCTACAATGAGCAGTTCTTC; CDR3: CATSRSSSYNEQFF
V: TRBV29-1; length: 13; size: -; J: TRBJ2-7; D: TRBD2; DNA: TGCAGCGTTGAAGATGGGGGGGTCTACGAGCAGTACTTC; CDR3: CSVEDGGVYEQYF
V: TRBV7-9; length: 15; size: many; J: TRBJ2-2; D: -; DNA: TGTGCCAGCAGCCTAAGCGTTGCAGGCACCGGGGAGCTGTTTTTT; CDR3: CASSLSVAGTGELFF
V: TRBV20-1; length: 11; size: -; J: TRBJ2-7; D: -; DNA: TGCAGTGTCGCGTTCGACTACGAGCAGTACTTC; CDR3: CSVAFDYEQYF
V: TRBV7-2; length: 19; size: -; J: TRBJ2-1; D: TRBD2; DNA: TGTGCCAGCAGCTTAGGACTAGCGGGGGGCCCTCCCCAGAGGAATGAGCAGTTCTTC; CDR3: CASSLGLAGGPPQRNEQFF
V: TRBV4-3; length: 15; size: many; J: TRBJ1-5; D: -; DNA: TGCGCCAGCAGCCAGTCAGACAGCCACAATCAGCCCCAGCATTTT; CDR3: CASSQSDSHNQPQHF
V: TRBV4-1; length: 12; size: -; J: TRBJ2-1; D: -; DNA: TGCGCCAGCAGCCAGGTACACAATGAGCAGTTCTTC; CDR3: CASSQVHNEQFF
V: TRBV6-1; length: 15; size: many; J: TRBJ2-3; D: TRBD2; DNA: TGTGCCAGCCGGGAACTCAGGGAGGGAATGCATACGCAGTATTTT; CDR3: CASRELREGMHTQYF
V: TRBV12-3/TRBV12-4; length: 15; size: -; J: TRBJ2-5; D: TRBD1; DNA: TGTGCCAGCAGTCCGCCCGGGACAGGGGTGGGGACCCAGTACTTC; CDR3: CASSPPGTGVGTQYF
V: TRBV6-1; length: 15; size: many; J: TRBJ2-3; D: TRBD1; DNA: TGTGCCAGCAGTCGACAGGGGGCGGGGACAGATACGCAGTATTTT; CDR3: CASSRQGAGTDTQYF
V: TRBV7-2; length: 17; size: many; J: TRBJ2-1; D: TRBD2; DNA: TGTGCCAGCAGCTTAGGTTTCGGGACTAGTTCCTACAATGAGCAGTTCTTC; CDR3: CASSLGFGTSSYNEQFF
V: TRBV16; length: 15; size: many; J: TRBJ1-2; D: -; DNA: TGTGCCAGCAGCCATACACAGGACCAGGATAATGGCTACACCTTC; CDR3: CASSHTQDQDNGYTF
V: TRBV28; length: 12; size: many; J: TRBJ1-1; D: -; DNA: TGTGCCAGCAGTTTGACGCACACTGAAGCTTTCTTT; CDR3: CASSLTHTEAFF
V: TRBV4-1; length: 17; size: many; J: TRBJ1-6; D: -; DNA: TGCGCCAGCGCCAATATGGGGGGACGTCGGAAGGATTCACCCCTCCACTTT; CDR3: CASANMGGRRKDSPLHF
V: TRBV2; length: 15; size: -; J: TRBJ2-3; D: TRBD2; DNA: TGTGCCAGCAGCCGACTAGCGGGGGGTGCAGATACGCAGTATTTT; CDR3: CASSRLAGGADTQYF